This T cell receptor beta chain was captured in a study of blood T cell repertoires in COVID-19. Turning to the study itself: PBMCs, B-cell-depleted T cells, or T cells provided the cDNA or gDNA that made up the material.

Study processing details: Amplifying reference gene primers gave estimates of nucleated cell counts. TCRdb keeps only in-frame clones here, not all; method: immunoSEQ multiplex PCR. The D gene and trimming were derived from the DNA, and the V and J assignments and clone size from that table. Of roughly 500,000 clones listed, 75% to 90% are singletons. V lost 6 bases to trimming and J lost 2 bases; unmatched junction nucleotides: 6. The CDR3 is 15 residues long. CDR1 and CDR2 (germline): WSHSY, SAAADI. The V call is TRBV10-2, the J call TRBJ2-1, with 8 bases fitting TRBD2. Sequenced sample: peripheral blood. The sequence came from a man between 18 and 29 years old with COVID-19, enrolled during active disease. As DNA, the CDR3 is TGCGCCAGCAGGGTAGCGGGAAGACCCTACAATGAGCAGTTCTTC. Translation: CASRVAGRPYNEQFF.